This TCR beta chain comes out of a study of blood T cells in healthy people across ages. Study results and caveats: Unknown donor CMV status possibly confounded expanded clonotype changes.

This clonotype came up a few times. Its cognate antigen is unknown. The CDR3 length is 15 residues. Germline V CDR1 and CDR2: SGDLS, YYNGEE. Unmatched junction bases numbered 7, after V lost 4 bases and J lost 3 bases. Using a J-beta primer mix together with a sample-barcoded 5' primer, a second PCR was run for about 6 to 11 cycles. TCRdb re-called the 5' RACE reads through MiXCR, storing one row per CDR3 protein. The top ten hold roughly 23% of the sample, which has some 1.8 million distinct CDR3 sequences, about 39% seen once. The sequencing input was blood. The chain links TRBV9 to TRBJ1-1, with 9 nucleotides matching TRBD1. The TCR originated in a human donor in good health. In nucleotides, the CDR3 is TGTGCCAGCAGCCCAAGGACAGGGGATGACACTGAAGCTTTCTTT. This gives the protein CASSPRTGDDTEAFF.